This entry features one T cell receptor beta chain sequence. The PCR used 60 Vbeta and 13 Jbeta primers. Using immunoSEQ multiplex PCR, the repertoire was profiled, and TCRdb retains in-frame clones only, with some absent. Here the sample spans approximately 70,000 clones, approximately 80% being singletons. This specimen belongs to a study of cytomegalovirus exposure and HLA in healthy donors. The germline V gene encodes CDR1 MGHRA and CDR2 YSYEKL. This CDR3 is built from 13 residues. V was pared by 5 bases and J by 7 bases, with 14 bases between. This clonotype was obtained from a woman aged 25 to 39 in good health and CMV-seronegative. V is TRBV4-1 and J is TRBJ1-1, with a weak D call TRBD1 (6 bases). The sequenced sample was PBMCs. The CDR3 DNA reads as TGCGCCAGCAGCATTGCAGGGGAAGGTGAAGCTTTCTTT. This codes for CASSIAGEGEAFF.